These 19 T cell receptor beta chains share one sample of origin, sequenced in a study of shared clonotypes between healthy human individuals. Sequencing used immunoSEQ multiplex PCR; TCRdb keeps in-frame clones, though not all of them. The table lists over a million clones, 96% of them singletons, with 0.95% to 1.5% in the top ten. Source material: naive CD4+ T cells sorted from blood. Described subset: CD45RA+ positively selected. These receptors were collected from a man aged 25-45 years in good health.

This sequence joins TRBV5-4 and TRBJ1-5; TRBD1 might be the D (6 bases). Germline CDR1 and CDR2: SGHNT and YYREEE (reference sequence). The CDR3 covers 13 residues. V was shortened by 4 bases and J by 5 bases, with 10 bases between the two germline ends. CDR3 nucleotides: TGTGCCAGCAGCCGGGACATTGATCAGCCCCAGCATTTT. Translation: CASSRDIDQPQHF.

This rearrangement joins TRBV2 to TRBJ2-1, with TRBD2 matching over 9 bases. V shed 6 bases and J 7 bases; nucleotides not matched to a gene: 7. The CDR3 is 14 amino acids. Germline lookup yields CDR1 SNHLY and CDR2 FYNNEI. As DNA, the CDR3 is TGTGCCAGCAGGGCGGGAGGGCCCCGTAATGAGCAGTTCTTC. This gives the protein CASRAGGPRNEQFF.

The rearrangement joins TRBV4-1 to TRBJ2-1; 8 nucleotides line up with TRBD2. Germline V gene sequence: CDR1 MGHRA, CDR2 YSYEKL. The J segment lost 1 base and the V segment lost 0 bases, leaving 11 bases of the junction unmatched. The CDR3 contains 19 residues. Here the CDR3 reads CASSQEDATSAQSYNEQFF. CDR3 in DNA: TGCGCCAGCAGCCAAGAGGACGCGACTAGCGCGCAGTCCTACAATGAGCAGTTCTTC.

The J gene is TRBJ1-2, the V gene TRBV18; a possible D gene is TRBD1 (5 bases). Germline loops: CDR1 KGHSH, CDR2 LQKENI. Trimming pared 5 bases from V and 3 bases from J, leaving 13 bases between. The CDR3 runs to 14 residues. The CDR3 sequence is CASSGTSGDYGYTF. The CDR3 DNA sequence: TGTGCCAGCTCAGGGACGTCCGGGGACTATGGCTACACCTTC.

The DNA of the CDR3 is TGTGCCAGCAGGTCGGGACTAGCGCTACACTACAATGAGCAGTTCTTC. Protein: CASRSGLALHYNEQFF. The V gene is TRBV28, the J gene TRBJ2-1, with TRBD2 matching over 10 bases. CDR1 and CDR2 from the germline V gene are MDHEN and SYDVKM. V lost 6 bases and J lost 3; bases outside the gene matches: 8. The CDR3 has 16 amino acids.

The CDR3 spells CASSANRGQTSEQYF. DNA for the CDR3: TGTGCCAGCAGCGCTAACAGGGGGCAAACGTCCGAGCAGTACTTC. The chain combines TRBV5-4 with TRBJ2-7, with TRBD1 matching 9 bases. There are 15 residues in the CDR3. The junction had 11 bases not matched to a gene; V was cut back by 4 bases and J by 6 bases. Germline CDR1 reads SGHNT; CDR2 reads YYREEE (reference sequence).

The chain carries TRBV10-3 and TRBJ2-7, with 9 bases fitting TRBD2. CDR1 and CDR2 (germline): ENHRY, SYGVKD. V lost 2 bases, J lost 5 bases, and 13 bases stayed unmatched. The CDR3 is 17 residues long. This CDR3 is CAISEGRGASGTDEQYF. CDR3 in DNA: TGTGCCATCAGTGAGGGGCGCGGGGCTAGCGGGACGGACGAGCAGTACTTC.

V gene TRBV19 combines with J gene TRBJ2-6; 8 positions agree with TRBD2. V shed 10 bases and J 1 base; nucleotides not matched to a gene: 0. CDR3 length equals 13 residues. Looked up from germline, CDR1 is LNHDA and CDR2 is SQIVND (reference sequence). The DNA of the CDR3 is TGTGCCACGGGGGGGTCTGGGGCCAACGTCCTGACTTTC. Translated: CATGGSGANVLTF.

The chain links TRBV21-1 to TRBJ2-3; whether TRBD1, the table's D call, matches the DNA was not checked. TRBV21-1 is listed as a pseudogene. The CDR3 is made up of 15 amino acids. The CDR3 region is CASSPPGVGTDTQYF. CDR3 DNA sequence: TGTGCCAGCAGCCCCCCAGGGGTCGGGACAGATACGCAGTATTTT.

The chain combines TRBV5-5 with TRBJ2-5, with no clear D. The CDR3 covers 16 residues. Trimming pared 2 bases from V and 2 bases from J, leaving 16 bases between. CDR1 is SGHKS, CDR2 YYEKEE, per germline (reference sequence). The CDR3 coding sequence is TGTGCCAGCAGCTTAACTTTTGGGCAGAGACAAGAGACCCAGTACTTC. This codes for CASSLTFGQRQETQYF.

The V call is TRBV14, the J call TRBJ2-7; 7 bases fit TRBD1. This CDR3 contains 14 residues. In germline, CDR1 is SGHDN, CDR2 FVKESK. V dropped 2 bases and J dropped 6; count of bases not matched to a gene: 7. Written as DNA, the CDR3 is TGTGCCAGCAGCCAATATACAGGGGAACGCGAGCAGTACTTC. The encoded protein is CASSQYTGEREQYF.

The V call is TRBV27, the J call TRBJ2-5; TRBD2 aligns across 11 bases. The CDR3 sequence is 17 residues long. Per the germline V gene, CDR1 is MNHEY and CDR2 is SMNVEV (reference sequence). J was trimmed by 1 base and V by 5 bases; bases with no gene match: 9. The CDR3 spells CASSPFRLAGTQETQYF. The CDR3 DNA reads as TGTGCCAGCAGTCCCTTCCGACTAGCGGGAACCCAAGAGACCCAGTACTTC.

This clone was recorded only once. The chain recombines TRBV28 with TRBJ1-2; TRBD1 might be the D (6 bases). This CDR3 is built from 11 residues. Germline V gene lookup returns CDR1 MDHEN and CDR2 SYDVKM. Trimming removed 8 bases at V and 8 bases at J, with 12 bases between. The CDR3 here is CASQGRIGYTF. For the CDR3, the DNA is TGTGCCAGCCAGGGGCGCATAGGCTACACCTTC.

CDR3 protein: CASTQPGDYQETQYF. CDR3 nucleotides: TGCGCCAGCACCCAACCGGGGGATTACCAAGAGACCCAGTACTTC. The chain employs TRBV5-1 and TRBJ2-5; D is possibly TRBD2 (6 bases). This CDR3 is 15 amino acids long. CDR1 is SGHRS, CDR2 YFSETQ, per germline. Deletions cut 6 bases from V and 0 bases from J, with 15 bases between.

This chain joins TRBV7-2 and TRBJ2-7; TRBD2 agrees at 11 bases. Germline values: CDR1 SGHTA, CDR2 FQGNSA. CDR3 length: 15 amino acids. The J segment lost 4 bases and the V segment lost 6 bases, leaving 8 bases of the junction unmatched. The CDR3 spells CASRNGLAGFYEQYF. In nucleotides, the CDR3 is TGTGCCAGCAGGAATGGACTAGCGGGTTTTTACGAGCAGTACTTC. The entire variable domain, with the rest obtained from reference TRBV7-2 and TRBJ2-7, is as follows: GAGVSQSPSNKVTEKGKDVELRCDPISGHTALYWYRQSLGQGLEFLIYFQGNSAPDKSGLPSDRFSAERTGGSVSTLTIQRTQQEDSAVYLCASRNGLAGFYEQYFGPGTRLTVT.

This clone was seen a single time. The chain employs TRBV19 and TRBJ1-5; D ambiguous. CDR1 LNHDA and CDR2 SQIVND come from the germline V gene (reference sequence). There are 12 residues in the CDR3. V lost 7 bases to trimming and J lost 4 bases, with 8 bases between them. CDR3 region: CASTNLNQPQHF. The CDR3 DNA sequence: TGTGCCAGTACCAACCTGAATCAGCCCCAGCATTTT.

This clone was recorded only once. CDR3 residues: CASSIGTWNGYTF. The CDR3 DNA sequence: TGTGCCAGTAGTATCGGGACATGGAATGGCTACACCTTC. This chain connects TRBV19 to TRBJ1-2; weak D call: TRBD1 (6 bases). CDR3 length: 13 residues. V shed 3 bases and J shed 6 bases, with 11 bases lying between them. CDR1 is LNHDA and CDR2 is SQIVND in the germline V gene (reference sequence).

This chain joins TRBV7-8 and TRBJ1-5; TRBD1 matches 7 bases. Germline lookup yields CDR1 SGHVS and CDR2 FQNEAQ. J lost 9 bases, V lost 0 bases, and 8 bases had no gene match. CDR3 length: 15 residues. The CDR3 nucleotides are TGTGCCAGCAGCTTAGCAGACAGGGTTAAAGGGCCCCAGCATTTT. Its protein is CASSLADRVKGPQHF.

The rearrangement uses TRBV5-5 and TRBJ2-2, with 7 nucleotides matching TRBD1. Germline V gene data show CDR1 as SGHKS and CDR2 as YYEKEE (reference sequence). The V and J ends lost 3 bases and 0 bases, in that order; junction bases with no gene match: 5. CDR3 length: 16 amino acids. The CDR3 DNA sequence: TGTGCCAGCAGCTCTACAGGGGCCGCGAACACCGGGGAGCTGTTTTTT. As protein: CASSSTGAANTGELFF.